This T cell receptor beta chain originates from a study of T cells in Graves' hyperthyroidism and ophthalmopathy. Note on this clonotype: Its antigen is currently unknown.

There were TCR beta CDR3 regions amplified from RNA transcripts. The HTBI primer set was used in a first-round RT-PCR of the TCR CDR3. TCRdb re-analysed the multiplex PCR reads in MiXCR, keeping a single row per CDR3 protein. The sample lists roughly 93,000 distinct CDR3 sequences, around 52% occurring once. Study-wide results and limits: In the analysis, a 13 V-J model separated ophthalmopathy from stable hyperthyroidism.

This sample holds PBMCs from 8.5 to 10 ml fresh peripheral blood. Germline V gives CDR1 SNHLY, CDR2 FYNNEI. CDR3 length: 14 residues. With V trimmed by 6 bases and J by 5 bases, 4 bases remained unmatched. Sequenced: blood. The clonotype comes from a woman in her thirties or forties with Graves' hyperthyroidism. V gene TRBV2 combines with J gene TRBJ1-5; 10 positions match TRBD1. CDR3 amino acids: CASRAGTGDQPQHF. The CDR3 DNA follows: TGTGCCAGCAGAGCCGGGACAGGGGATCAGCCCCAGCATTTT.